This T cell receptor beta chain appears in the sequencing data of a study of shared clonotypes between healthy human individuals. This CDR3 region has 13 residues. Germline-derived CDR1 and CDR2 are LNHDA and SQIVND (reference sequence). V dropped 2 bases and J dropped 5 bases, with 6 bases sitting between them. Study-level findings and limits: Shared clonotypes: 4.5% to 5% naive CD4, about 3.3% naive CD8, 2.3% memory CD4, 0.35% to 0.5% memory CD8.

About this clone: The target antigen is unknown.

Each cell subset's genomic DNA was divided evenly among several immunoSEQ plates. When replicate PCRs were run on sorted subsets, they used 200 to 250 ng DNA, approximately 27,000 T cell genomes. Some clones are missing from TCRdb's copy, which holds only in-frame ones; the method was immunoSEQ multiplex PCR. The data contain about 1.5 million clones, 95% to 99% of them singletons. The split of CD4+ cells yielded CD45RA+ naive and CD45RA-negative memory subsets. This chain connects TRBV19 to TRBJ2-2; no firm D call. Sequencing used naive CD4+ T cells sorted from blood. Subset here: CD45RA+ positively selected. The origin of this receptor is a man aged 25-45 years in good health. DNA of the CDR3: TGTGCCAGTAGTATAATTGTGACCGGGGAGCTGTTTTTT. It specifies CASSIIVTGELFF.